This record looks at one T cell receptor beta chain sequence and its context. Antigen specificity is unknown. Only in-frame clones appear in the TCRdb table, and some are missing; sequencing was by immunoSEQ multiplex PCR. The table records about 2.4 million clones, roughly 93% of them present only once. The sample originates from a study of shared clonotypes between healthy human individuals. For the study at large: Three CD4 naive, three CD4 memory, two CD8 naive and one CD8 memory plate were used per donor. Broader study findings: The rarefaction results pointed to incomplete sorted-subset sequencing despite large depth. The study found about 5% of naive CD4 clonotypes shared across a few donors. Memory subsets generally showed lower estimated richness than naive subsets.

The CDR3 totals 16 residues. J gave up 4 bases and V 0 bases, and 9 bases lay outside the gene matches. Germline lookup yields CDR1 SGHRS and CDR2 YFSETQ. The rearrangement links TRBV5-1 to TRBJ1-1, with TRBD1 identical over 7 bases. The sequencing input was naive CD4+ T cells from PBMCs. The subset denotes: CD45RA+ positively selected. The receptor comes from a man younger than 35 in good health. Some clones in this sample may be carry-over from other donors' samples. Written as DNA, the CDR3 is TGCGCCAGCAGCTTGGTGGGACAGACCCTGGGCACTGAAGCTTTCTTT. Protein product: CASSLVGQTLGTEAFF.